One TCR beta chain is described in this entry. These data are taken from a study of blood T cell repertoires in COVID-19. Study details: Samples representing acute and convalescent COVID-19 were sourced from the United States, Italy and Spain. The cDNA or gDNA used as material had been derived from T cells, B-cell-depleted T cells, or PBMCs.

Per the germline V gene, CDR1 is SEHNR and CDR2 is FQNEAQ (reference sequence). The CDR3 has 16 amino acids. With 10 bases clipped from V and 0 bases from J, the junction kept 13 bases outside the gene matches. Per the original methods: How many nucleated cells were present was estimated from reference gene primer amplification. Sequencing was performed with immunoSEQ multiplex PCR; in TCRdb, only in-frame clones are kept and a portion is missing. The DNA was the basis for D and trimming; V, J and clone size are from that table. The sample holds under 100,000 clones; approximately 90% are singletons and the top ten take roughly 15%.

The sample consisted of peripheral blood. This chain joins TRBV7-9 and TRBJ2-3; TRBD2 aligns across 7 bases. The receptor comes from a male donor with acute or convalescent COVID-19. The CDR3 DNA reads as TGTGCCACATCTAGCGGACCACTCAAGAGCACAGATACGCAGTATTTT. Translation gives CATSSGPLKSTDTQYF.